The TCR beta chain described here comes from a study of T cell responses to AZD1222 COVID-19 vaccine. CDR1 is SQVTM and CDR2 is ANQGSEA in the germline V gene. The length of the CDR3 is 11 residues. Between the trimmed V and J ends, which lost 5 bases and 4 bases, there was a span of 8 bases. The study's findings and limits: AZD1222 recipients seropositive at baseline numbered only 5 to 7. With dominance at 160-218 and 743-854, vaccine-associated CD4 TCRs spanned spike. Nearly half of the spike-specific TCRs reportedly recognize variant regions that carry no mutations.

Clones were sequenced by immunoSEQ multiplex PCR, and TCRdb holds only the in-frame ones, with some missing. Among some 130,000 clones, 85% to 90% were seen once, and the ten largest hold 3.5% to 4.5%. Points on this clone: Its antigen is not identified.

The clonotype comes from an adult in good health. The chain recombines TRBV29-1 with TRBJ1-2, with D maybe TRBD1 (6 bases). Here the sequenced sample was peripheral blood, taken on day 0 of AZD1222 vaccination. The CDR3 coding sequence is TGCAGCGTTCCCAGGGGCTATGGCTACACCTTC. Translation gives CSVPRGYGYTF.